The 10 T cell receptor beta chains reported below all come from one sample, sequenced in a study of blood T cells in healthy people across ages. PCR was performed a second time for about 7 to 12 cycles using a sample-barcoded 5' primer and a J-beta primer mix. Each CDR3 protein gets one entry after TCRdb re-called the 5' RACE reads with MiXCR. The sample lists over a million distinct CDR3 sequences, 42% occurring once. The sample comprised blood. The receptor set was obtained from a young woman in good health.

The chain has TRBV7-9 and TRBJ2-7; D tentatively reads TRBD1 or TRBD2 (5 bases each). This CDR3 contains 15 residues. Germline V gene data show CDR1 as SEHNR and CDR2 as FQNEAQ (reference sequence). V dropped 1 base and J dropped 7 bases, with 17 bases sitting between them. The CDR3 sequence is CASSLVARDHNEQYF. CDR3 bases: TGTGCCAGCAGCTTAGTCGCTAGGGACCACAATGAGCAGTACTTC.

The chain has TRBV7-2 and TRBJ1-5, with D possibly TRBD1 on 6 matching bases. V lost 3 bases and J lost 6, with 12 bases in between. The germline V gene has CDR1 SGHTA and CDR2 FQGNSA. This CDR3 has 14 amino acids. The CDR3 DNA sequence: TGTGCCAGCAGCTTCGGGGGGGCGGGTCAGCCCCAGCATTTT. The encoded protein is CASSFGGAGQPQHF.

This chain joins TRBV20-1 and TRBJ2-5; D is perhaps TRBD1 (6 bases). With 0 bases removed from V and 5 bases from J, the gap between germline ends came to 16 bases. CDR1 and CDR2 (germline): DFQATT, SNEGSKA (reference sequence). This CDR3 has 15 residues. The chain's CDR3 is CSARDWGQPQETQYF. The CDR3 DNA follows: TGCAGTGCTAGAGATTGGGGGCAGCCCCAGGAGACCCAGTACTTC.

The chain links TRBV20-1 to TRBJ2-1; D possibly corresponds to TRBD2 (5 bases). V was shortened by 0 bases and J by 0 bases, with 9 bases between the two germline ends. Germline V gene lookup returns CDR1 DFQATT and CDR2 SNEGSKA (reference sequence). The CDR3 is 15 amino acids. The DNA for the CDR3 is TGCAGTGCTAGAGATCGTGGGAGCTCCTACAATGAGCAGTTCTTC. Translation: CSARDRGSSYNEQFF.

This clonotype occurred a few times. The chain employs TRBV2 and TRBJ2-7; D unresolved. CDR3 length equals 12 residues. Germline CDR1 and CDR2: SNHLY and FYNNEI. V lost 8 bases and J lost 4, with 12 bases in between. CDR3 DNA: TGTGCCAGCGCATACGACCAGTACGAGCAGTACTTC. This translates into CASAYDQYEQYF.

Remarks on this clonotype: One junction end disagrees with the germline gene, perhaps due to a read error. CDR3 sequence: CASSDSAGFEQYF. CDR3 in DNA: TGTGCCAGCAGTGACTCAGCTGGGTTCGAGCAGTACTTC. The rearrangement links TRBV6-6 to TRBJ2-7; D remains unclear. Germline values: CDR1 MNHNY, CDR2 SVGAGI (reference sequence). This CDR3 region has 13 residues.

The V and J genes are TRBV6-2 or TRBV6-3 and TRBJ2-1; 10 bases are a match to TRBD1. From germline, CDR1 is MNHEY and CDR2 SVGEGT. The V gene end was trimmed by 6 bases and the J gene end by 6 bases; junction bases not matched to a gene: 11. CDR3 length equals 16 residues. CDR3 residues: CASSPGDRGPLNEQFF. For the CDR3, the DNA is TGTGCCAGCAGCCCAGGGGACAGGGGCCCTCTCAATGAGCAGTTCTTC.

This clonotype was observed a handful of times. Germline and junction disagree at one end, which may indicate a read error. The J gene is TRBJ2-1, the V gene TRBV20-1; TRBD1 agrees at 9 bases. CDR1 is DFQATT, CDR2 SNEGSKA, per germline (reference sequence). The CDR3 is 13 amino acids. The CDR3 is CSVRRTGANEQFF. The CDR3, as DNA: TGCAGTGTTAGACGGACAGGGGCGAATGAGCAGTTCTTC.

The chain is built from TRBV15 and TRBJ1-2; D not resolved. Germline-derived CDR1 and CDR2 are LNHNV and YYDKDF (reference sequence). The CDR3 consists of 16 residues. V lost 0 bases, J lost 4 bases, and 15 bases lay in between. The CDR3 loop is CATSRDRSVASYGYTF. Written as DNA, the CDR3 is TGTGCCACCAGCAGAGATCGTTCGGTTGCCAGCTATGGCTACACCTTC.

The CDR3 region has the DNA TGTGCCAGCAGCCGAGAGGCGACAGTCACTGAAGCTTTCTTT. This sequence encodes CASSREATVTEAFF. The rearrangement links TRBV7-6 to TRBJ1-1; D perhaps matches TRBD1 (5 bases). Per germline, CDR1 SGHVS and CDR2 FNYEAQ. This CDR3 spans 14 amino acids. V was trimmed by 5 bases and J by 4 bases, leaving 14 bases between them.